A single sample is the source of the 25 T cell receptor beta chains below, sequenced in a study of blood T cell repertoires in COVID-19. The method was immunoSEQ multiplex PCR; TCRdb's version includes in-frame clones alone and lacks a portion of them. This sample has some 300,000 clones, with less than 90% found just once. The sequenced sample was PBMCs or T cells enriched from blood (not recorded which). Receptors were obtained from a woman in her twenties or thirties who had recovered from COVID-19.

CDR3 amino acids: CASSGRGNGNQPQHF. DNA of the CDR3: TGTGCCAGCAGTGGTAGGGGTAACGGCAATCAGCCCCAGCATTTT. The V gene is TRBV2, the J gene TRBJ1-5; tentatively, D is TRBD1 (5 bases). V was trimmed by 4 bases and J by 2 bases, leaving 12 bases between them. This CDR3 is built from 15 residues. CDR1 SNHLY and CDR2 FYNNEI come from the germline V gene.

The CDR3: CATAGFTSEKLFF. The DNA for the CDR3 is TGTGCCACTGCAGGGTTTACGAGCGAAAAACTGTTTTTT. V usage is TRBV19 and J usage is TRBJ1-4, with TRBD1 as a possible D gene (5 bases). The CDR3 extends over 13 amino acids. Trimming stripped 10 bases from V and 8 bases from J, with 17 bases between. CDR1 LNHDA and CDR2 SQIVND come from the germline V gene (reference sequence).

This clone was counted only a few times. The CDR3 loop is CSVVGQFGTYEQYF. For the CDR3, the DNA is TGCAGCGTTGTTGGGCAGTTCGGTACCTACGAGCAGTACTTC. The V call is TRBV29-1, the J call TRBJ2-7; D unclear. This CDR3 region has 14 residues. The germline gives CDR1 SQVTM, CDR2 ANQGSEA. V lost 4 bases and J 2 bases, leaving 15 bases between the germline ends.

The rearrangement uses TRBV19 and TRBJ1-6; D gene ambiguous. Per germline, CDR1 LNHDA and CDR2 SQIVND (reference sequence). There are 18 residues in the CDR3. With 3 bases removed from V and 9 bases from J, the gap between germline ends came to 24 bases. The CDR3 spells CASSMEGRIGKFGSPLHF. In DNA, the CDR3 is TGTGCCAGTAGTATGGAAGGACGCATCGGGAAATTTGGTTCACCCCTCCACTTT.

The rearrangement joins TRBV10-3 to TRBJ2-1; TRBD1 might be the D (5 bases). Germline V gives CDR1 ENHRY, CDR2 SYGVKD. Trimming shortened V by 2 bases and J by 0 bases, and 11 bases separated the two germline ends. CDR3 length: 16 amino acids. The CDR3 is CAISEPAGFSYNEQFF. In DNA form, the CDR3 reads TGTGCCATCAGTGAGCCGGCAGGGTTCTCCTACAATGAGCAGTTCTTC.

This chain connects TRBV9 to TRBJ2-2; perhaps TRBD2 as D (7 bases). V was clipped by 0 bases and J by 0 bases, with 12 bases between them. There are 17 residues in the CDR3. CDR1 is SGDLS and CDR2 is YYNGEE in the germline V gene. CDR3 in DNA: TGTGCCAGCAGCGTAGCAGGGGCGGGGGCGAACACCGGGGAGCTGTTTTTT. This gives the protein CASSVAGAGANTGELFF.

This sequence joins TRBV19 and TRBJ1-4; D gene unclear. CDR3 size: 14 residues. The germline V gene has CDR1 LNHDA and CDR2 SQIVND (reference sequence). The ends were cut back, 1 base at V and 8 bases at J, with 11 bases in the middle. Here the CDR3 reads CASSIGHSGEKLFF. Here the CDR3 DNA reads TGTGCCAGTAGTATAGGGCATTCGGGGGAAAAACTGTTTTTT.

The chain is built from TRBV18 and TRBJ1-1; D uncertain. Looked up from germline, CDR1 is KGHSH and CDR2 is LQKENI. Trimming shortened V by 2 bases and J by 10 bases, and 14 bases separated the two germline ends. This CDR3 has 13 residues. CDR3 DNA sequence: TGTGCCAGCTCACCAAAAAGGGAGCCGGGAGCTTTCTTT. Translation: CASSPKREPGAFF. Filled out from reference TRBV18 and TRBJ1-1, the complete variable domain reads NAGVMQNPRHLVRRRGQEARLRCSPMKGHSHVYWYRQLPEEGLKFMVYLQKENIIDESGMPKERFSAEFPKEGPSILRIQQVVRGDSAAYFCASSPKREPGAFFGQGTRLTVV.

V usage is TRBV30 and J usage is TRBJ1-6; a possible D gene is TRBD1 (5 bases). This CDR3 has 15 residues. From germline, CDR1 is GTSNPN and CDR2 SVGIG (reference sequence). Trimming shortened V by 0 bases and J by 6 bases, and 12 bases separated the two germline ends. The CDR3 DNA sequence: TGTGCCTGGAGTGTAATTGCAGGGATTAATTCACCCCTCCACTTT. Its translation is CAWSVIAGINSPLHF.

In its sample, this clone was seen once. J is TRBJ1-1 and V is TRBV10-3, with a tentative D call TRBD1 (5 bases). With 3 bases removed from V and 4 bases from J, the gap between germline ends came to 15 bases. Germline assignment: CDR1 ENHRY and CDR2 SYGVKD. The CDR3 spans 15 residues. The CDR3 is CAISEKGAQLTEAFF. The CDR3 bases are TGTGCCATCAGTGAAAAAGGGGCCCAGCTCACTGAAGCTTTCTTT.

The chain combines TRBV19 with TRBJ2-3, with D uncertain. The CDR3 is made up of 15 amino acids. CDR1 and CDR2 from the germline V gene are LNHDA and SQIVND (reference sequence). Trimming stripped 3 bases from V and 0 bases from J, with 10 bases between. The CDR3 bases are TGTGCCAGTAGTATGGTCCCCTATAGCACAGATACGCAGTATTTT. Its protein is CASSMVPYSTDTQYF. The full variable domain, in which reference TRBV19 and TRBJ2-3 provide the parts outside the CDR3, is DGGITQSPKYLFRKEGQNVTLSCEQNLNHDAMYWYRQDPGQGLRLIYYSQIVNDFQKGDIAEGYSVSREKKESFPLTVTSAQKNPTAFYLCASSMVPYSTDTQYFGPGTRLTVL.

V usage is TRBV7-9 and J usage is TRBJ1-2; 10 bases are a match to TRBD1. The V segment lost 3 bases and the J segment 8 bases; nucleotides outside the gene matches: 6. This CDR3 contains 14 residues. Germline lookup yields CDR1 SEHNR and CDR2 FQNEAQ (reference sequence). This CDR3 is CASSFGQGDMGYTF. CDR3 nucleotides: TGTGCCAGCAGCTTCGGACAGGGGGATATGGGCTACACCTTC.

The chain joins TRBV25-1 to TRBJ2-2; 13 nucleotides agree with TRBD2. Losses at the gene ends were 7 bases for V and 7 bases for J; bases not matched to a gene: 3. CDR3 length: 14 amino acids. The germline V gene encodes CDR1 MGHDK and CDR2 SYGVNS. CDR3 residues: CASILAGGSGELFF. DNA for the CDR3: TGTGCCAGCATACTAGCGGGGGGGAGCGGGGAGCTGTTTTTT.

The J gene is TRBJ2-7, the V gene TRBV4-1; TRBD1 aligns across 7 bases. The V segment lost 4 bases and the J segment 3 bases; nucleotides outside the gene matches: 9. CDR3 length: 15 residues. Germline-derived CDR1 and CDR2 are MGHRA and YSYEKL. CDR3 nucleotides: TGCGCCAGCAGCCTCACCTCAACAGGGGTCTACGAGCAGTACTTC. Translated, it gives CASSLTSTGVYEQYF.

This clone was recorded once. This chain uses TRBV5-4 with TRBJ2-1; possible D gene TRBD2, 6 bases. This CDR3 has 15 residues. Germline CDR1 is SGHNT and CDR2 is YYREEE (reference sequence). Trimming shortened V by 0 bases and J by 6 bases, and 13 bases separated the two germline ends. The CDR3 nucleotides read TGTGCCAGCAGCTTGGTGGGGACTCAAACCAATGAGCAGTTCTTC. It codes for CASSLVGTQTNEQFF. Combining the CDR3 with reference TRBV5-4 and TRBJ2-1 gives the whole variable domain ETGVTQSPTHLIKTRGQQVTLRCSSQSGHNTVSWYQQALGQGPQFIFQYYREEENGRGNFPPRFSGLQFPNYSSELNVNALELDDSALYLCASSLVGTQTNEQFFGPGTRLTVL.

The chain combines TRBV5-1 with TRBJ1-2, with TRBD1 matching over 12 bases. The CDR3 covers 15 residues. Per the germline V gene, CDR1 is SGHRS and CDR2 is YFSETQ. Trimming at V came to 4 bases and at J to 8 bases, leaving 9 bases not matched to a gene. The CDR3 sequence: CASSRTGTGGLGYTF. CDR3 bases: TGCGCCAGCAGCCGCACCGGGACAGGGGGCTTGGGCTACACCTTC. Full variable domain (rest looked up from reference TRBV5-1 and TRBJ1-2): KAGVTQTPRYLIKTRGQQVTLSCSPISGHRSVSWYQQTPGQGLQFLFEYFSETQRNKGNFPGRFSGRQFSNSRSEMNVSTLELGDSALYLCASSRTGTGGLGYTFGSGTRLTVV.

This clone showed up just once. The CDR3 DNA follows: TGTGCCAGCAGACCCCTGCGTAGGGGTGGCTACACCTTC. This codes for CASRPLRRGGYTF. This sequence joins TRBV11-2 and TRBJ1-2; TRBD1 is a possible D gene (5 bases). Deletions cut 6 bases from V and 7 bases from J, with 15 bases between. The CDR3 is 13 amino acids. Germline V gene lookup returns CDR1 SGHAT and CDR2 FQNNGV.

Here the CDR3 DNA reads TGTGCCAGCAGCTTAGCGTCGGTAGCGGCTAGCACAGATACGCAGTATTTT. The encoded protein is CASSLASVAASTDTQYF. The chain is built from TRBV7-6 and TRBJ2-3; tentative D call: TRBD2 (6 bases). The length of the CDR3 is 17 residues. V lost 0 bases and J lost 0, with 13 bases in between. Germline CDR1 reads SGHVS; CDR2 reads FNYEAQ.

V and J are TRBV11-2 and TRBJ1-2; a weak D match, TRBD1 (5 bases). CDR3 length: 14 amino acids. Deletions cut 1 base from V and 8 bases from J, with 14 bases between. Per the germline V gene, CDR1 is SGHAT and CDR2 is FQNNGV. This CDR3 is CASSLGSGRWGYTF. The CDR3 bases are TGTGCCAGCAGCTTAGGTTCAGGGCGGTGGGGCTACACCTTC.

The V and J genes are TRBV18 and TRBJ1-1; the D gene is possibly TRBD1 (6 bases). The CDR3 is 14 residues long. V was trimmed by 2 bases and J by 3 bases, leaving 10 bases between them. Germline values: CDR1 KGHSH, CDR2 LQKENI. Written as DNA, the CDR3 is TGTGCCAGCTCACCAACACAGGGCCACACTGAAGCTTTCTTT. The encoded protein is CASSPTQGHTEAFF.

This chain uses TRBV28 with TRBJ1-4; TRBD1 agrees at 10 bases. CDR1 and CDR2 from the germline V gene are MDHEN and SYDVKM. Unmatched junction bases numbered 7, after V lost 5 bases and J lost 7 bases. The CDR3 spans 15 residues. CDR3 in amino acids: CASSVGTGAGEKLFF. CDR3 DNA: TGTGCCAGCAGTGTCGGGACAGGGGCAGGTGAAAAACTGTTTTTT.

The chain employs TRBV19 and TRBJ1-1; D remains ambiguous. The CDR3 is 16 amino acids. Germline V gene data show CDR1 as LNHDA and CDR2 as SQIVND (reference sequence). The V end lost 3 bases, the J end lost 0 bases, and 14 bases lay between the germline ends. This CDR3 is CASSIPSGGLNTEAFF. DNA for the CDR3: TGTGCCAGTAGTATCCCCTCTGGTGGCCTGAACACTGAAGCTTTCTTT.

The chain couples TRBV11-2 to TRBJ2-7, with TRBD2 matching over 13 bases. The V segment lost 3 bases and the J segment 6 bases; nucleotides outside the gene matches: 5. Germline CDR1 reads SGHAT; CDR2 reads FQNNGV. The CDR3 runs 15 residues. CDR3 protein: CASSFTSGGASEQYF. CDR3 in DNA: TGTGCCAGCAGCTTTACTAGCGGGGGGGCCTCCGAGCAGTACTTC.

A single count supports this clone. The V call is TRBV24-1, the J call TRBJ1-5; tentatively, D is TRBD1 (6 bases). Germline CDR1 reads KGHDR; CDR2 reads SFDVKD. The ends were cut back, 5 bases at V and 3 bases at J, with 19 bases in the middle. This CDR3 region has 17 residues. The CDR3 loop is CATSAGGGDVYNQPQHF. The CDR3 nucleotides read TGTGCCACCAGTGCCGGAGGGGGGGATGTATACAATCAGCCCCAGCATTTT.

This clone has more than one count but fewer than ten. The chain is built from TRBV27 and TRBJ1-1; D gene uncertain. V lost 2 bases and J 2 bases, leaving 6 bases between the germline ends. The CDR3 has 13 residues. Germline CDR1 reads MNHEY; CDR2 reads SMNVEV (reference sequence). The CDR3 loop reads CASSLTGNTEAFF. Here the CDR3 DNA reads TGTGCCAGCAGTTTAACGGGAAACACTGAAGCTTTCTTT.